This T cell receptor beta chain was recorded in a study of blood T cell repertoires in COVID-19. Background on the study: Specimens from acute and convalescent COVID-19 originated in the United States, Italy and Spain. The cDNA or gDNA used as material had been derived from T cells, B-cell-depleted T cells, or PBMCs.

As originally analysed: Estimation of nucleated cell counts relied on the amplification of reference gene primers. Assay: immunoSEQ multiplex PCR; the TCRdb copy retains only in-frame clones and omits some. The DNA was the basis for D and trimming; V, J and clone size are from that table. The sample lists 30,000 to 45,000 clones; approximately 88% were seen once. The sequenced sample consisted of peripheral blood. The clonotype originates from a human donor in a cohort sampled during active COVID-19.

For the CDR3, the DNA is TGTGCCAGCAGTACCATGGGGGGACTTTCTGGTCAGCCCCAGCATTTT. Translation gives CASSTMGGLSGQPQHF. The V gene is TRBV28, the J gene TRBJ1-5, with a possible D match to TRBD1 (5 bases). Germline CDR1 reads MDHEN; CDR2 reads SYDVKM. CDR3 size: 16 residues. Trimming took 5 bases from V and 6 from J, leaving 20 bases between them. The full variable domain, its missing parts supplied by reference TRBV28 and TRBJ1-5, is DVKVTQSSRYLVKRTGEKVFLECVQDMDHENMFWYRQDPGLGLRLIYFSYDVKMKEKGDIPEGYSVSREKKERFSLILESASTNQTSMYLCASSTMGGLSGQPQHFGDGTRLSIL.